Listed below are T cell receptor beta chains from one sample, sequenced in a study of PD-L1 blockade in urothelial cancer. Repertoires were generated with immunoSEQ multiplex PCR, while TCRdb's copy carries only in-frame clones and drops some. The sample includes about 24,000 clones, roughly 80% of them seen just once. Source: PBMCs, taken around atezolizumab (anti-PD-L1) treatment. The receptor set was obtained from a man in his 70s with urothelial cancer. The conserved cysteine and the conserved F or W are not part of the CDR3 here.

J: TRBJ2-7; V: TRBV30; CDR3: AWSFSGGYEQY
J: TRBJ2-1; V: TRBV6-1; CDR3: ASSEAGLVGYNEQF
J: TRBJ2-7; V: TRBV6-5; CDR3: ASVPRDRANEQY
J: TRBJ2-2; V: TRBV9; CDR3: ASSPGLAGDGGGSGELF
J: TRBJ2-7; V: TRBV18; CDR3: ASSLQGESYEQY
J: TRBJ2-2; V: TRBV5-6; CDR3: ASSPGVSGRTGELF
J: TRBJ2-7; V: TRBV28; CDR3: ASSEGSGPTYEQY
J: TRBJ2-5; V: TRBV18; CDR3: ASSPAGRETQY
J: TRBJ1-1; V: TRBV2; CDR3: ASNQFTEAF
J: TRBJ2-2; V: TRBV7-3; CDR3: ASGAGQGLTGELF
J: TRBJ2-1; V: TRBV10-3; CDR3: AITGVAGSPGEQF
J: TRBJ1-5; V: TRBV30; CDR3: AWSPGNQPQH
J: TRBJ1-2; V: TRBV5-1; CDR3: ASSPGTGASGYT
J: TRBJ2-6; V: TRBV28; CDR3: ASSLSGANVLT
J: TRBJ2-5; V: TRBV4-1; CDR3: ASSRGYGSGGETQY
J: TRBJ2-2; V: TRBV10-1; CDR3: ASSDFSGTGELF
J: TRBJ2-5; V: TRBV11-2; CDR3: ASSDGETQY
J: TRBJ1-1; V: TRBV7-9; CDR3: ASSAQVEAF
J: TRBJ2-7; V: TRBV6-1; CDR3: ASSESGLWN
J: TRBJ2-2; V: TRBV11-3; CDR3: ASSSYSSGKAVGELF
J: TRBJ2-7; V: TRBV28; CDR3: ASRGTGTTYEQY
J: TRBJ2-1; V: TRBV6-4; CDR3: ASSALAGAFDEQF
J: TRBJ1-4; V: TRBV29-1; CDR3: SVGSEKLF
J: TRBJ2-7; V: TRBV5-1; CDR3: ASSLESGFGYEQY
J: TRBJ2-7; V: TRBV7-9; CDR3: ASTRGQGSYEQY
J: TRBJ1-5; V: TRBV28; CDR3: ASSFGQGGNQPQH
J: TRBJ1-2; V: TRBV4-1; CDR3: ASMGQNYGYT
J: TRBJ1-5; V: TRBV15; CDR3: ATSRGGNNQPQH
J: TRBJ1-6; V: TRBV2; CDR3: ASNKGGRSSYNSPLH
J: TRBJ2-5; V: TRBV7-2; CDR3: ASSYEETQY
J: TRBJ2-1; V: TRBV27; CDR3: ASSHGTSGSKSYNEQF
J: TRBJ2-5; V: TRBV11-3; CDR3: ASSPSPVEGETQY
J: TRBJ2-3; V: TRBV18; CDR3: ASSLGLAEVTDTQY
J: TRBJ1-5; V: TRBV9; CDR3: ASSVGYGGGNQPQH
J: TRBJ1-5; V: TRBV28; CDR3: ASFRWSQPQH
J: TRBJ2-7; V: TRBV6-6; CDR3: ASSPYYEQY
J: TRBJ1-5; V: TRBV6-1; CDR3: ASSERFDRSNQPQH
J: TRBJ1-1; V: TRBV5-1; CDR3: ASSLGGIDVPF
J: TRBJ1-5; V: TRBV15; CDR3: ATHPGSYLAGQPQH
J: TRBJ2-7; V: TRBV11-3; CDR3: ASSSHHGSGGEQY
J: TRBJ1-5; V: TRBV19; CDR3: ASSPRDRGLGGQPQH
J: TRBJ1-1; V: TRBV9; CDR3: ASSVGEAGPTEAF
J: TRBJ1-1; V: TRBV5-4; CDR3: ASSAGMNTEAF
J: TRBJ2-3; V: TRBV7-6; CDR3: ASSPNGGVTDTQY
J: TRBJ1-1; V: TRBV15; CDR3: ATSFTGNTEAF
J: TRBJ2-7; V: TRBV5-1; CDR3: ASSVLPREGEQY
J: TRBJ1-5; V: TRBV6-5; CDR3: ASSYTTGTDQPQH
J: TRBJ1-2; V: TRBV6-5; CDR3: ASSLQGNYGYT
J: TRBJ2-2; V: TRBV27; CDR3: ASRSTGTENTGELF
J: TRBJ2-7; V: TRBV10-3; CDR3: AISEPGTSGAYEQY
J: TRBJ2-7; V: TRBV5-1; CDR3: ASSLVPGTGGEGYEQY
J: TRBJ2-1; V: TRBV5-1; CDR3: ASSLVGELSLSSYNEQF
J: TRBJ2-1; V: TRBV11-2; CDR3: ASSLTGLAENEQF
J: TRBJ2-2; V: TRBV9; CDR3: ASSTRQGALTGELF
J: TRBJ2-7; V: TRBV9; CDR3: ASSVASAGGTYEQY
J: TRBJ1-3; V: TRBV11-2; CDR3: ASSSQGDFGNTIY
J: TRBJ2-2; V: TRBV11-2; CDR3: ASSFDSGTGELF
J: TRBJ2-7; V: TRBV7-8; CDR3: ASSLRPGETSYEQY
J: TRBJ2-1; V: TRBV28; CDR3: ASSPTGQGSVVPSDYNEQF
J: TRBJ2-3; V: TRBV29-1; CDR3: SADTGDTQY